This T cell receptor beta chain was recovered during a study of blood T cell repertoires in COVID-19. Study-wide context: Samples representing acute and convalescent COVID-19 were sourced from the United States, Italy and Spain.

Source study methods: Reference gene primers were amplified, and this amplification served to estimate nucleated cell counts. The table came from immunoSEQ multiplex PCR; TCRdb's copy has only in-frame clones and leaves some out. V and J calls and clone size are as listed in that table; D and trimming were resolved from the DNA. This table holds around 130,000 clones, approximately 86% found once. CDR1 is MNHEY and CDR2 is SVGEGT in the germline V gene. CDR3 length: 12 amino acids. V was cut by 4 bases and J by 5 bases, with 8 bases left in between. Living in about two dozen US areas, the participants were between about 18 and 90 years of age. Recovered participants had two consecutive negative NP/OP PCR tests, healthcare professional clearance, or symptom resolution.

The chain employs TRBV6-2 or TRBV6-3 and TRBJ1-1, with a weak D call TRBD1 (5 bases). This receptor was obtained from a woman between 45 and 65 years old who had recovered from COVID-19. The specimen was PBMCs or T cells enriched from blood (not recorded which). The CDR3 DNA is TGTGCCAGCAGTTCAGGGTGGACTGAAGCTTTCTTT. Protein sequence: CASSSGWTEAFF.